Presented here are 12 T cell receptor beta chains from one specimen sequenced in a study of blood T cells in healthy people across ages. A second about 6 to 11 cycle PCR used barcoded and J-beta primers. Each CDR3 protein is one row after TCRdb ran MiXCR on the 5' RACE reads. The table includes some 1.5 million distinct CDR3 sequences, about 30% detected once. Sequencing was performed on blood. These receptors were taken from a woman aged 25 to 39 in good health.

This chain connects TRBV3-1 to TRBJ2-7; tentatively, D is TRBD1 (6 bases). CDR3 length: 14 amino acids. V dropped 2 bases and J dropped 0 bases, with 8 bases sitting between them. CDR1 and CDR2 from the germline V gene are LGHDT and YNNKEL (reference sequence). In DNA form, the CDR3 reads TGTGCCAGCAGCCAACAGGGGCTCTCCTACGAGCAGTACTTC. Translation: CASSQQGLSYEQYF.

This rearrangement joins TRBV12-3 or TRBV12-4 to TRBJ2-7, with 15 positions matching TRBD2. After removal of 5 bases from V and 7 bases from J, the junction contained 9 bases not matched to a gene. CDR3 length: 16 residues. The CDR3 bases are TGTGCCAGCAGTCCAGATGGGACTAGCGGGAGGAATGAGCAGTACTTC. Protein: CASSPDGTSGRNEQYF.

As concerns this clonotype: The junction departs from the called germline gene at one end, perhaps through a read error. The chain combines TRBV2 with TRBJ1-2; no clear D. In germline, CDR1 is SNHLY, CDR2 FYNNEI. This CDR3 contains 14 residues. The CDR3 DNA is TGTGCCAGTAGTGAATTCCAGGCGACCTATGGCTACACCTTC. This encodes CASSEFQATYGYTF.

This clonotype was detected many times. This chain connects TRBV7-2 to TRBJ2-7, with D perhaps TRBD1 (5 bases). The V end was cut by 6 bases, the J end by 2 bases, with 14 bases between. Germline lookup yields CDR1 SGHTA and CDR2 FQGNSA. The CDR3 extends over 14 amino acids. The CDR3: CASSKVQGPYEQYF. DNA of the CDR3: TGTGCCAGCAGTAAGGTCCAGGGTCCCTACGAGCAGTACTTC.

The sample holds a few counts of this clonotype. The V gene is TRBV5-1, the J gene TRBJ2-5; TRBD2 matches 13 bases. Trimming at V came to 0 bases and at J to 7 bases, leaving 6 bases not matched to a gene. The CDR3 has 16 amino acids. Germline CDR1 SGHRS, CDR2 YFSETQ. In nucleotides, the CDR3 is TGCGCCAGCAGCTTGGAGAGACTAGCGGGAGGTGGGACCCAGTACTTC. It specifies CASSLERLAGGGTQYF.

V is TRBV7-2 and J is TRBJ1-1; D is undetermined. CDR3 length equals 11 residues. Germline V gene lookup returns CDR1 SGHTA and CDR2 FQGNSA. The V gene lost 2 bases and the J gene lost 10 bases, with 8 bases spanning the gap. In nucleotides, the CDR3 is TGTGCCAGCAGCTTACAGGTGGGAGCTTTCTTT. It yields the protein CASSLQVGAFF.

This clonotype was seen more than once but under ten times. This rearrangement joins TRBV5-6 to TRBJ1-5; no firm D call. This CDR3 spans 13 amino acids. Germline V gives CDR1 SGHDT, CDR2 YYEEEE. V dropped 4 bases and J dropped 4 bases, with 9 bases sitting between them. The CDR3: CASSRARNQPQHF. CDR3 coding DNA: TGTGCCAGCAGCAGGGCCAGGAATCAGCCCCAGCATTTT.

This clonotype showed up many times. This chain links TRBV12-3 or TRBV12-4 with TRBJ2-7; D remains unclear. The V gene lost 3 bases and the J gene lost 1 base, with 10 bases spanning the gap. This CDR3 has 14 residues. Written as DNA, the CDR3 is TGTGCCAGCAGTTTGGTCCCCCGGTCCTACGAGCAGTACTTC. Its protein is CASSLVPRSYEQYF.

This clonotype was found many times. The chain uses TRBV28 and TRBJ2-7; no clear D gene. The CDR3 sequence is 12 residues long. The germline V and J ends were trimmed by 1 base and 6 bases, with 7 bases remaining between them. The germline gives CDR1 MDHEN, CDR2 SYDVKM. CDR3 protein: CASSLLGREQYF. In DNA form, the CDR3 reads TGTGCCAGCAGTTTATTAGGGCGCGAGCAGTACTTC.

The chain couples TRBV9 to TRBJ2-3, with no clear D. Germline CDR1 SGDLS, CDR2 YYNGEE. V was shortened by 3 bases and J by 10 bases, with 12 bases between the two germline ends. The CDR3 sequence is 12 residues long. The chain's CDR3 is CASSDEGSAQYF. CDR3 nucleotide sequence: TGTGCCAGCAGCGACGAAGGGTCAGCGCAGTATTTT.

This clonotype was seen repeatedly, ten times or more. The V and J genes are TRBV29-1 and TRBJ2-7; the D is unclear. V lost 7 bases to trimming and J lost 3 bases, with 13 bases between them. The CDR3 contains 12 residues. Germline V CDR1 and CDR2: SQVTM, ANQGSEA. Written as DNA, the CDR3 is TGCAGCGGCCGAACAAGTAACTACGAGCAGTACTTC. It encodes CSGRTSNYEQYF.

This clonotype was observed at least ten times. The gene calls are TRBV20-1 and TRBJ2-1, with 11 bases fitting TRBD2. CDR3 length: 13 amino acids. V gave up 4 bases and J gave up 6 bases; unmatched junction bases: 2. Germline CDR1 is DFQATT and CDR2 is SNEGSKA (reference sequence). The CDR3 DNA sequence: TGCAGTGCTATGGGACTAGCGGCCAATGAGCAGTTCTTC. It translates to CSAMGLAANEQFF.